Following are 8 T cell receptor beta chains from one sample sequenced in a study of sequential checkpoint blockade in melanoma (dated 2019 in TCRdb). This specimen's treatment or condition label, interpreted: randomized to nivolumab then ipilimumab (arm A) or the reverse (arm B). Libraries were constructed by the immunoSEQ multiplex PCR assay. In TCRdb, the immuneACCESS table is reduced to in-frame sequences with V and J assigned. These tables do not hold every clone; where another copy was compared, an unresolved V gene accounts for under half, and the others remain unexplained. This sample gives under 20,000 clones in total; roughly two thirds of them show up just once. The ten largest clones represent under 20% of the sample. The specimen comprised CD8+ T cells sorted from blood (inferred from file names), sampled from a patient given nivolumab and ipilimumab in sequence. The receptors were sampled from a human donor with melanoma.

This chain connects TRBV14 to TRBJ1-1; no reliable D call. In germline, CDR1 is SGHDN, CDR2 FVKESK. Between the trimmed V and J ends, which lost 3 bases and 0 bases, there was a span of 11 bases. The CDR3 is 15 residues long. The CDR3 sequence is CASSQTTAMNTEAFF. Here the CDR3 DNA reads TGTGCCAGCAGCCAGACTACCGCCATGAACACTGAAGCTTTCTTT.

This clone showed up just once. Sequence at one end of the junction differs from germline and may be a read error. The chain employs TRBV9 and TRBJ1-4; D may be TRBD1 (6 bases). Germline CDR1 and CDR2: SGDLS and YYNGEE. The CDR3 is 15 residues long. The chain's CDR3 is CASSEGQLANEKLLF. CDR3 coding DNA: TGTGCCAGCAGCGAGGGACAACTCGCTAATGAAAAACTGCTTTTT. The whole variable domain, filled in from reference TRBV9 and TRBJ1-4, reads DSGVTQTPKHLITATGQRVTLRCSPRSGDLSVYWYQQSLDQGLQFLIQYYNGEERAKGNILERFSAQQFPDLHSELNLSSLELGDSALYFCASSEGQLANEKLLFGSGTQLSVL.

J is TRBJ1-1 and V is TRBV27; no clear D. CDR1 is MNHEY and CDR2 is SMNVEV in the germline V gene (reference sequence). The CDR3 is made up of 15 amino acids. V was pared by 2 bases and J by 1 base, with 11 bases between. The CDR3 protein is CASSLGSGQNTEAFF. The DNA of the CDR3 is TGTGCCAGCAGTTTAGGCAGTGGGCAGAACACTGAAGCTTTCTTT.

This clone appeared a single time. As DNA, the CDR3 is TGCGCCAGCAGCAAAGCAGGGGGCTATGTTGAAGCTTTCTTT. Its protein is CASSKAGGYVEAFF. The chain uses TRBV5-1 and TRBJ1-1; TRBD1 agrees at 8 bases. The CDR3 extends over 14 amino acids. With 4 bases clipped from V and 7 bases from J, the junction kept 9 bases outside the gene matches. CDR1 is SGHRS, CDR2 YFSETQ, per germline.

The table lists this clone with a few counts. Other DNA sequences within the sample encode an identical CDR3. The chain carries TRBV5-1 and TRBJ2-1; 9 nucleotides agree with TRBD1. Germline-derived CDR1 and CDR2 are SGHRS and YFSETQ. This CDR3 comprises 15 residues. The junction had 5 bases not matched to a gene; V was cut back by 2 bases and J by 5 bases. The CDR3 sequence: CASSLGTGRDNEQFF. The CDR3 coding sequence is TGCGCCAGCAGCTTAGGGACAGGGCGGGACAATGAGCAGTTCTTC.

V usage is TRBV29-1 and J usage is TRBJ2-2, with TRBD2 matching over 8 bases. CDR3 length equals 16 residues. Germline lookup yields CDR1 SQVTM and CDR2 ANQGSEA. The junction had 11 bases not matched to a gene; V was cut back by 4 bases and J by 4 bases. The CDR3, as DNA: TGCAGCGTTGGCGGGGGAGCGGGAGAAATCACCGGGGAGCTGTTTTTT. Translating it yields CSVGGGAGEITGELFF.

The chain joins TRBV25-1 to TRBJ1-2; D is undetermined. The V gene lost 4 bases and the J gene lost 2 bases, with 5 bases spanning the gap. The germline gives CDR1 MGHDK, CDR2 SYGVNS. This CDR3 is built from 12 residues. The CDR3 reads CASSGGNYGYTF. In nucleotides, the CDR3 is TGTGCCAGCAGTGGAGGGAACTATGGCTACACCTTC.

This clone has only a few counts. J is TRBJ1-5 and V is TRBV10-1; possibly TRBD1 for D (6 bases). V was pared by 2 bases and J by 4 bases, with 9 bases between. Germline CDR1 WNHNN, CDR2 SYGVQD (reference sequence). The CDR3 contains 14 residues. The CDR3 DNA sequence: TGCGCCAGCAGTGAGGGGCAGGGGAATCAGCCCCAGCATTTT. This translates into CASSEGQGNQPQHF.